This TCR beta chain emerged from a study of cytomegalovirus exposure and HLA in healthy donors. Findings and limits, study-wide: The study listed under 200 cytomegalovirus-associated TCR beta chains. By a later analysis, the bulk of CMV-associated TCR beta chains appeared HLA-restricted.

The PCR employed 60 Vbeta primers together with 13 Jbeta primers. Original processing notes: Unique TCR beta chains numbered about 80 million in a later analysis, with about 11 million shared. Profiled with immunoSEQ multiplex PCR; TCRdb holds only in-frame clones, not every one. That table gives V, J and clone size, and the DNA gave D and trimming. The sample holds 35,000 to 45,000 clones; about four fifths are singletons and the top ten take roughly 10%. Details on this clone: Its antigen is unknown.

The germline V gene encodes CDR1 SGHTS and CDR2 YDEGEE. The V end was cut by 2 bases, the J end by 1 base, with 6 bases between. This CDR3 region has 13 residues. Donors likely had unrecorded immune exposures despite being nominally healthy when sampled. The sequenced material came from PBMCs. J is TRBJ1-1 and V is TRBV5-8; D is undetermined. This receptor was identified in a woman in her thirties or forties in good health and CMV-seronegative. CDR3 bases: TGTGCCAGCAGCTTCCAGCGGAACACTGAAGCTTTCTTT. This codes for CASSFQRNTEAFF.